The source of this T cell receptor (beta chain) is a study of blood T cells in healthy people across ages. At the level of the study: The capture of about one barcoded beta molecule per two T cells was achieved by template switching.

Next came a second PCR, run for about 6 to 11 cycles, which used a sample-barcoded 5' primer along with a J-beta primer mix. From the 5' RACE reads, TCRdb called clonotypes with MiXCR, one entry per CDR3 protein. The sample has around 1,000,000 distinct CDR3 sequences; approximately 25% are singletons. Findings and limits, study-wide: PBMCs were not sorted, which prevented a conclusive comparison of naive versus antigen-experienced cells.

In this sample, this clonotype turned up a few times. Its antigen is not identified. The CDR3 contains 15 residues. Germline assignment: CDR1 MRHNA and CDR2 SNTAGT. These data are also associated with another study on T cells of mothers and their children. That work contributes: Comparable shaping of TCR recombination output by thymic selection was observed in related and unrelated pairs.

Sequencing was carried out using blood. This rearrangement joins TRBV6-4 to TRBJ2-5; 9 positions match TRBD1. With the DNA end fitting TRBJ2-1 better, the J assignment may be wrong. This sequence was found in a girl aged 2 to 10 in good health. The CDR3 loop reads CASSEQGQGLLEQFF. In DNA form, the CDR3 reads TGTGCCAGCAGTGAACAGGGACAGGGACTTCTCGAGCAGTTCTTC.